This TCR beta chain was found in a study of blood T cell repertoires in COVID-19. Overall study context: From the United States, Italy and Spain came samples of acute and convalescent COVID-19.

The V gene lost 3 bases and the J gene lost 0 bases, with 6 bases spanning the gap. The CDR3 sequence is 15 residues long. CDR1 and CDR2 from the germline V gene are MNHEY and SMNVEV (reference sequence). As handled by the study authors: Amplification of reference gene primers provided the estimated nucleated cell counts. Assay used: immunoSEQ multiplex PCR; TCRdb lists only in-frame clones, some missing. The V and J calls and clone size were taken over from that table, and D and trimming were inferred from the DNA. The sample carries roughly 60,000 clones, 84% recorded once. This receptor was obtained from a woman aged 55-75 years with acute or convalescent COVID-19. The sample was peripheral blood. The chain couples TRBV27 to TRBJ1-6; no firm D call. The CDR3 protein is CASSFGPSYNSPLHF. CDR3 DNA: TGTGCCAGCAGTTTTGGGCCCTCCTATAATTCACCCCTCCACTTT.